The next 28 T cell receptor beta chains were all read from a single sample in a study of glioma-infiltrating T cells after dendritic cell vaccination. Assay: immunoSEQ multiplex PCR; the TCRdb copy retains only in-frame clones and omits some. This table has 30,000 to 40,000 clones, about 80% appearing once. The sample in question was blood, obtained before dendritic cell vaccination. The receptors derive from a human donor with glioblastoma.

The rearrangement uses TRBV11-2 and TRBJ2-1; no clear D gene. Between the trimmed V and J ends, which lost 0 bases and 5 bases, there was a span of 11 bases. The CDR3 runs to 15 residues. Looked up from germline, CDR1 is SGHAT and CDR2 is FQNNGV. CDR3 DNA sequence: TGTGCCAGCAGCTTAGATTGGAGCAAGGACAATGAGCAGTTCTTC. This sequence encodes CASSLDWSKDNEQFF.

The chain couples TRBV2 to TRBJ1-5, with D perhaps TRBD1 (5 bases). Deletions cut 0 bases from V and 6 bases from J, with 12 bases between. The CDR3 is 15 amino acids. The germline gives CDR1 SNHLY, CDR2 FYNNEI. The CDR3 sequence is CASSEAIGASQPQHF. The DNA of the CDR3 is TGTGCCAGCAGTGAAGCGATAGGGGCCAGTCAGCCCCAGCATTTT.

V gene TRBV4-3 combines with J gene TRBJ2-7, with TRBD1 as a possible D gene (5 bases). V gave up 1 base and J gave up 2 bases, with 9 bases separating them. Germline CDR1 is LGHNA and CDR2 is YSLEER. This CDR3 is 14 amino acids long. The CDR3 nucleotides read TGCGCCAGCAGCCAAGGACAGAGCGCCTACGAGCAGTACTTC. It is translated as CASSQGQSAYEQYF.

The chain has TRBV7-2 and TRBJ2-5, with D possibly TRBD2 on 5 matching bases. CDR3 length: 15 amino acids. V lost 5 bases and J lost 5, with 18 bases in between. Germline loops: CDR1 SGHTA, CDR2 FQGNSA. DNA for the CDR3: TGTGCCAGCAGCCCCCATAAGGGTAGCGTTGAGACCCAGTACTTC. The encoded protein is CASSPHKGSVETQYF.

The chain combines TRBV10-3 with TRBJ2-5, with D perhaps matching TRBD2 (6 bases). This CDR3 is built from 13 residues. Germline V gene lookup returns CDR1 ENHRY and CDR2 SYGVKD. V was pared by 3 bases and J by 4 bases, with 9 bases between. CDR3 in DNA: TGTGCCATCAGTGATTTGGGGGGAGAGACCCAGTACTTC. Its protein product is CAISDLGGETQYF.

The chain recombines TRBV28 with TRBJ2-5, with 8 nucleotides matching TRBD2. The germline V gene encodes CDR1 MDHEN and CDR2 SYDVKM. After removal of 7 bases from V and 1 base from J, the junction contained 11 bases not matched to a gene. There are 16 residues in the CDR3. CDR3 nucleotide sequence: TGTGCCAGCACCGGGGGGGCTCACTTTCTCCAAGAGACCCAGTACTTC. Its protein is CASTGGAHFLQETQYF.

The chain uses TRBV19 and TRBJ1-3; 7 bases are shared with TRBD1. V gave up 0 bases and J gave up 0 bases; unmatched junction bases: 11. Germline V gene sequence: CDR1 LNHDA, CDR2 SQIVND (reference sequence). This CDR3 is built from 19 residues. The CDR3 bases are TGTGCCAGTAGTATAGATCACAGGGGCTACACCGACTCTGGAAACACCATATATTTT. Protein: CASSIDHRGYTDSGNTIYF.

J is TRBJ2-1 and V is TRBV6-6, with TRBD1 matching over 7 bases. This CDR3 spans 15 amino acids. Germline V lookup: CDR1 MNHNY, CDR2 SVGAGI (reference sequence). The ends lost 2 bases at V and 4 bases at J; junction bases unmatched: 5. CDR3 sequence: CASSYMDRIYNEQFF. The CDR3 DNA sequence: TGTGCCAGCAGTTACATGGACAGGATATACAATGAGCAGTTCTTC.

This chain connects TRBV6-6 to TRBJ2-3, with unresolved D. With 5 bases removed from V and 2 bases from J, the gap between germline ends came to 11 bases. The CDR3 loop spans 14 amino acids. Germline CDR1 is MNHNY and CDR2 is SVGAGI (reference sequence). The CDR3: CASSNNRNTDTQYF. As DNA, the CDR3 is TGTGCCAGCAGTAACAACCGAAACACAGATACGCAGTATTTT.

This chain's CDR3 is CASSQDLGGLYGYTF. CDR3 nucleotide sequence: TGTGCCAGCAGCCAAGATCTTGGGGGACTCTATGGCTACACCTTC. The V gene is TRBV4-2, the J gene TRBJ1-2; tentatively, D is TRBD1 (5 bases). The CDR3 spans 15 residues. The V gene's germline CDR1 is LGHNA and CDR2 YNFKEQ. Trimming removed 0 bases at V and 4 bases at J, with 12 bases between.

In the case of this clone: The junction shows a germline mismatch at one end, possibly a read error. For the CDR3, the DNA is TGTGCTAGCAGCTTAAACAGGGGAATGACAGGAGGAGAGACCCAGTACTTC. Encoded protein: CASSLNRGMTGGETQYF. The chain recombines TRBV7-7 with TRBJ2-5; 7 bases fit TRBD1. Germline loops: CDR1 SSHAT, CDR2 FNYEAQ (reference sequence). The CDR3 has 17 residues.

This clone was seen a few times. The chain joins TRBV19 to TRBJ2-7; 8 positions agree with TRBD1. CDR1 and CDR2 (germline): LNHDA, SQIVND (reference sequence). The ends lost 6 bases at V and 6 bases at J; junction bases unmatched: 13. The CDR3 contains 15 residues. The CDR3 nucleotides read TGTGCCAGTAGGTCCGGGACAGGTTCTTCAGGCGAGCAGTACTTC. Translated, it gives CASRSGTGSSGEQYF.

The V call is TRBV6-6, the J call TRBJ2-7; D may be TRBD2 (5 bases). Germline V lookup: CDR1 MNHNY, CDR2 SVGAGI (reference sequence). Trimming removed 7 bases from V and 3 bases from J, with 16 bases in between. This CDR3 contains 14 residues. CDR3 in amino acids: CASIGLAGLYEQYF. CDR3 in DNA: TGTGCCAGCATAGGACTGGCAGGTCTCTACGAGCAGTACTTC.

The chain couples TRBV7-9 to TRBJ2-2; 10 nucleotides agree with TRBD1. CDR3 length equals 14 residues. Looked up from germline, CDR1 is SEHNR and CDR2 is FQNEAQ (reference sequence). Unmatched junction bases numbered 4, after V lost 5 bases and J lost 7 bases. CDR3 residues: CASSGTGEVGELFF. In DNA, the CDR3 is TGTGCCAGCAGCGGGACAGGGGAGGTCGGGGAGCTGTTTTTT.

The chain is built from TRBV7-3 and TRBJ2-3, with TRBD2 identical over 9 bases. Germline V gene lookup returns CDR1 SGHTA and CDR2 FQGTGA. CDR3 size: 15 residues. J lost 6 bases, V lost 4 bases, and 8 bases had no gene match. The CDR3 nucleotides read TGTGCCAGCAGCTCAAGTGGCGGGGGGGCGGATACGCAGTATTTT. It translates to CASSSSGGGADTQYF.

The chain uses TRBV15 and TRBJ1-3; D is undetermined. The V end lost 1 base, the J end lost 0 bases, and 7 bases lay between the germline ends. Germline CDR1 is LNHNV and CDR2 is YYDKDF (reference sequence). The CDR3 extends over 15 amino acids. CDR3 loop: CATSRGLSSGNTIYF. The CDR3, as DNA: TGTGCCACCAGCAGAGGACTTAGCTCTGGAAACACCATATATTTT. Supplemented by reference TRBV15 and TRBJ1-3, the full variable domain reads DAMVIQNPRYQVTQFGKPVTLSCSQTLNHNVMYWYQQKSSQAPKLLFHYYDKDFNNEADTPDNFQSRRPNTSFCFLDIRSPGLGDTAMYLCATSRGLSSGNTIYFGEGSWLTVV.

The V and J genes are TRBV29-1 and TRBJ1-2; TRBD1 matches at 7 bases. V trimming: 7 bases; J trimming: 4 bases; junction bases outside the gene matches: 3. The CDR3 is made up of 11 amino acids. Germline CDR1 reads SQVTM; CDR2 reads ANQGSEA. The CDR3 bases are TGCAGCGCCAGACAGGGCTATGGCTACACCTTC. Its protein product is CSARQGYGYTF. Variable domain in full (rest from reference TRBV29-1 and TRBJ1-2): SAVISQKPSRDICQRGTSLTIQCQVDSQVTMMFWYRQQPGQSLTLIATANQGSEATYESGFVIDKFPISRPNLTFSTLTVSNMSPEDSSIYLCSARQGYGYTFGSGTRLTVV.

The chain has TRBV6-5 and TRBJ1-6, with D possibly TRBD1 on 5 matching bases. Germline loops: CDR1 MNHEY, CDR2 SVGAGI. Trimming stripped 5 bases from V and 14 bases from J, with 19 bases between. The CDR3 spans 14 residues. CDR3 amino acids: CASSPDLTVVTLHF. CDR3 DNA: TGTGCCAGCAGTCCAGATTTGACAGTCGTCACCCTCCACTTT.

The chain couples TRBV9 to TRBJ1-3; D is undetermined. Germline CDR1 SGDLS, CDR2 YYNGEE. The CDR3 extends over 17 amino acids. V gave up 5 bases and J gave up 0 bases, with 18 bases separating them. CDR3 nucleotides: TGTGCCAGCAGGGCGGGCGGCGAAAACCCCTCTGGAAACACCATATATTTT. Amino acids: CASRAGGENPSGNTIYF.

The gene calls are TRBV7-8 and TRBJ2-7; D unclear. This CDR3 has 15 amino acids. Germline CDR1 SGHVS, CDR2 FQNEAQ. The V end lost 0 bases, the J end lost 0 bases, and 9 bases lay between the germline ends. Here the CDR3 DNA reads TGTGCCAGCAGCTTAGCGCTGGGCCCCTCCTACGAGCAGTACTTC. Translated: CASSLALGPSYEQYF.

This chain connects TRBV2 to TRBJ2-1; the D is unclear. The CDR3 runs to 11 residues. Germline CDR1 reads SNHLY; CDR2 reads FYNNEI. The V end lost 5 bases, the J end lost 4 bases, and 3 bases lay between the germline ends. The CDR3 nucleotides are TGTGCCAGCAGTCCATACAATGAGCAGTTCTTC. It codes for CASSPYNEQFF.

The gene calls are TRBV11-3 and TRBJ1-1, with a tentative D call TRBD1 (5 bases). V was pared by 4 bases and J by 1 base, with 10 bases between. This CDR3 has 14 amino acids. CDR1 is SGHNT, CDR2 YENEEA, per germline. CDR3 loop: CASSSLTGNTEAFF. CDR3 bases: TGTGCCAGCAGCTCACTTACAGGGAACACTGAAGCTTTCTTT.

This sequence joins TRBV4-1 and TRBJ2-7, with 8 bases lining up with TRBD1. Trimming took 6 bases from V and 0 from J; bases not matched to a gene: 16. Germline lookup yields CDR1 MGHRA and CDR2 YSYEKL. CDR3 size: 18 residues. The CDR3 here is CASSLPRDRTGSSYEQYF. CDR3 sequence (DNA): TGCGCCAGCAGTCTCCCCCGGGACAGGACGGGTTCCTCCTACGAGCAGTACTTC.

J is TRBJ1-2 and V is TRBV4-3; tentative D call: TRBD1 (5 bases). The germline gives CDR1 LGHNA, CDR2 YSLEER. This CDR3 spans 15 amino acids. V was trimmed by 1 base and J by 2 bases, leaving 11 bases between them. CDR3 in DNA: TGCGCCAGCAGCCAAGGGCCAGGGATCAACTATGGCTACACCTTC. Its translation: CASSQGPGINYGYTF.

The CDR3 sequence: CASSLEGGGHREQYF. The CDR3 DNA sequence: TGTGCCAGCAGCTTAGAGGGGGGGGGACATCGCGAGCAGTACTTC. The chain uses TRBV7-2 and TRBJ2-7; a possible D gene is TRBD2 (7 bases). With 1 base removed from V and 6 bases from J, the gap between germline ends came to 16 bases. The CDR3 contains 15 residues. Germline V gives CDR1 SGHTA, CDR2 FQGNSA.

As DNA, the CDR3 is TGTGCCAGCAGCGTGACCGGGACTAGCGCCCCAGATACGCAGTATTTT. It yields the protein CASSVTGTSAPDTQYF. The chain is built from TRBV2 and TRBJ2-3; 10 bases are a match to TRBD2. The J segment lost 4 bases and the V segment lost 6 bases, leaving 10 bases of the junction unmatched. Per the germline V gene, CDR1 is SNHLY and CDR2 is FYNNEI. CDR3 length: 16 residues.

This clone was observed once. The rearrangement joins TRBV7-9 to TRBJ1-1; the D gene is possibly TRBD1 (5 bases). Looked up from germline, CDR1 is SEHNR and CDR2 is FQNEAQ (reference sequence). The V gene lost 2 bases and the J gene lost 3 bases, with 10 bases spanning the gap. This CDR3 comprises 14 residues. The CDR3 loop is CASSLTGGDTEAFF. The CDR3 DNA is TGTGCCAGCAGCTTAACAGGCGGGGACACTGAAGCTTTCTTT.

V gene TRBV6-5 combines with J gene TRBJ1-1, with a tentative D call TRBD1 (6 bases). This CDR3 region has 14 residues. Germline assignment: CDR1 MNHEY and CDR2 SVGAGI. Trimming left V 6 bases short and J 1 base short, with 12 bases between. CDR3 amino acids: CASRTAQGNTEAFF. The CDR3 DNA reads as TGTGCCAGCAGAACTGCACAGGGGAACACTGAAGCTTTCTTT.